This TCR beta chain was profiled in a study of OX40 agonist ivuxolimab in advanced cancers. This CDR3 region has 13 residues. Germline V gene sequence: CDR1 GTSNPN, CDR2 SVGIG (reference sequence). Trimming removed 5 bases at V and 0 bases at J, with 8 bases between. This clone appeared a few times. Repertoires were generated with immunoSEQ multiplex PCR, while TCRdb's copy carries only in-frame clones and drops some. Of 35,000 to 55,000 clones in the sample, roughly 82% were seen once. The chain couples TRBV30 to TRBJ1-5; D is uncertain. The receptor comes from an adult with an advanced solid tumor such as melanoma, head and neck, liver or kidney cancer. Specimen: CD4+ or CD8+ T cells sorted from blood, collected in a trial of the OX40 agonist ivuxolimab. DNA of the CDR3: TGTGCCTGGCAGGAGTATAGCAATCAGCCCCAGCATTTT. Translating it yields CAWQEYSNQPQHF.